A single TCR beta chain is shown here with its context. Amplification of TCR beta CDR3 regions used RNA as the template. Using the HTBI primer set, a first-round RT-PCR was run on the TCR CDR3. TCRdb reprocessed the multiplex PCR reads with MiXCR, giving one entry per CDR3 protein. This sample has 750,000 to 900,000 distinct CDR3 sequences, with about 38% found just once. The data are from a study of T cells in Graves' hyperthyroidism and ophthalmopathy. CDR1 SGHAT and CDR2 FQDESV come from the germline V gene (reference sequence). V lost 5 bases and J 3 bases, leaving 13 bases between the germline ends. The CDR3 totals 14 residues. These patients, aged 18 to 65, had recently diagnosed hyperthyroidism lasting under 2 months.

This rearrangement joins TRBV11-1 to TRBJ2-5; D possibly corresponds to TRBD1 (6 bases). This clonotype originated in a man younger than 35 with Graves' hyperthyroidism. The sequenced sample consisted of blood. The CDR3 protein is CASSEDQGKETQYF. The CDR3 nucleotides read TGTGCCAGCAGCGAAGACCAGGGGAAAGAGACCCAGTACTTC.